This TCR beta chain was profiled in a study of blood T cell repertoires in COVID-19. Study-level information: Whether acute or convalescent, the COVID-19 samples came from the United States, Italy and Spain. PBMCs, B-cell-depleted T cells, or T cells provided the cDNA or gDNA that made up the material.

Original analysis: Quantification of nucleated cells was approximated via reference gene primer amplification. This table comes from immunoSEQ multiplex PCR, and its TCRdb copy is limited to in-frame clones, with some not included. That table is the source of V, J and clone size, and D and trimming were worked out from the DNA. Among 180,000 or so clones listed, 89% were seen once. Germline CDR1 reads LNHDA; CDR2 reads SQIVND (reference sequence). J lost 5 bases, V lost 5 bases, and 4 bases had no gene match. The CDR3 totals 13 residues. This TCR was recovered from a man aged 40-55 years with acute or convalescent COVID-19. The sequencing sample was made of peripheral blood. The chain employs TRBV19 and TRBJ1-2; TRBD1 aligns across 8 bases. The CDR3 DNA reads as TGTGCCAGTAGTCTGCAGGGGGCGTATGGCTACACCTTC. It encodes CASSLQGAYGYTF.